This T cell receptor (beta chain) was captured by sequencing in a study of T cell responses to AZD1222 COVID-19 vaccine. Trimming removed 4 bases at V and 4 bases at J, with 13 bases between. Germline V CDR1 and CDR2: LGHDT, YNNKEL (reference sequence). The CDR3 has 14 amino acids. This clone has only a few counts. TCRdb keeps only in-frame clones here, not all; method: immunoSEQ multiplex PCR. The profile covers approximately 67,000 clones, with 83% appearing a single time and approximately 5.9% taken by the ten largest. The rearrangement uses TRBV3-1 (or the pseudogene TRBV3-2) and TRBJ1-2; D perhaps matches TRBD1 (5 bases). The sequence was obtained from an adult who received the AZD1222 COVID-19 vaccine. The material sequenced was peripheral blood, taken 28 days after the second AZD1222 dose. CDR3 residues: CASSPRAGRYGYTF. DNA of the CDR3: TGTGCCAGCAGCCCCCGGGCAGGGCGCTATGGCTACACCTTC.